This T cell receptor (beta chain) is from a study of shared clonotypes between healthy human individuals. Whole-study results and caveats: Compared with memory subsets, naive subsets generally had larger estimated richness.

Per the original methods: Junction-only immunoSEQ sequences carried no quality scores, so filtering differed. Measured with immunoSEQ multiplex PCR; TCRdb has only the in-frame clones, and not every one. The V and J calls and clone size are taken from that table; D and trimming were inferred from the DNA. The table lists a few million clones, roughly 93% of them singletons, with 0.39% in the top ten. CDR3 length equals 18 residues. Germline values: CDR1 MRHNA, CDR2 SNTAGT. V shed 6 bases, J shed 1 base, and the junction held 13 bases outside the gene matches. Remarks on this clone: Antigen specificity is unknown.

The chain is built from TRBV6-4 and TRBJ2-1; TRBD2 matches at 9 bases. The TCR sequence derives from a man between 18 and 29 years old in good health. Some clones in this sample may be carry-over from other donors' samples. The sequencing input was naive CD4+ T cells from PBMCs. The subset was: CD45RA+ positively selected. CDR3 DNA sequence: TGTGCCAGCAGACGGTATAATAGCGGGGGACCTTCCTACAATGAGCAGTTCTTC. Translating it yields CASRRYNSGGPSYNEQFF.